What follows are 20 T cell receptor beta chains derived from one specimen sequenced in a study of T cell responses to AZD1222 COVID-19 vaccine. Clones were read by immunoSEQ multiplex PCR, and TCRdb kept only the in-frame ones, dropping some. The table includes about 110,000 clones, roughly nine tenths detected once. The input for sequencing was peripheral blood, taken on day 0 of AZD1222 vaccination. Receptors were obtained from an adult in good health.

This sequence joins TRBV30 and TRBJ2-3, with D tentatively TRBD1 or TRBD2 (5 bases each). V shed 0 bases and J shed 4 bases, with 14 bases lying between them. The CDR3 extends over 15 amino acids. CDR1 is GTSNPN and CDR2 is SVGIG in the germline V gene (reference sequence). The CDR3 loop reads CAWSVTGARADTQYF. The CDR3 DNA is TGTGCCTGGAGTGTAACCGGGGCCAGGGCAGATACGCAGTATTTT.

CDR3 DNA: TGTGCCAGCAGCCAAGATTGGTGGGGGGGACAGGCAACGGGAGAGACCCAGTACTTC. Its translation: CASSQDWWGGQATGETQYF. This chain joins TRBV4-2 and TRBJ2-5; TRBD1 is a possible D gene (8 bases). CDR1 and CDR2 (germline): LGHNA, YNFKEQ. The CDR3 length is 19 residues. Trimming took 0 bases from V and 4 from J, leaving 24 bases between them.

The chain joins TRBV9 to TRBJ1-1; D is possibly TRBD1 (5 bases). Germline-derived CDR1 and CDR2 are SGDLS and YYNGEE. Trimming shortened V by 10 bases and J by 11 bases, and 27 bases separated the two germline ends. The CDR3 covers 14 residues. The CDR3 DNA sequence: TGTGCCTCCACCCGGTTTGGAGGGGCAGAGGGGGCTTTCTTT. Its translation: CASTRFGGAEGAFF.

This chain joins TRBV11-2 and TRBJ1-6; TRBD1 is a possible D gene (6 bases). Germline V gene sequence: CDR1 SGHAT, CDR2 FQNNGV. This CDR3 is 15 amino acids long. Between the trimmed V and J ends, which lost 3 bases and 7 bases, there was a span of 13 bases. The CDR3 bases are TGTGCCAGCAGCTTTATGGGCCAGGGGAATTCACCCCTCCACTTT. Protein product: CASSFMGQGNSPLHF.

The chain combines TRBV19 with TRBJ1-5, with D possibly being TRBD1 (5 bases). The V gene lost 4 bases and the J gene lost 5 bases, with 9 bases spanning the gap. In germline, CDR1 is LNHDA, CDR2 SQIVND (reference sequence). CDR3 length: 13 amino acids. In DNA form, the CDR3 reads TGTGCCAGTAGTACACAGGTACATCAGCCCCAGCATTTT. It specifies CASSTQVHQPQHF.

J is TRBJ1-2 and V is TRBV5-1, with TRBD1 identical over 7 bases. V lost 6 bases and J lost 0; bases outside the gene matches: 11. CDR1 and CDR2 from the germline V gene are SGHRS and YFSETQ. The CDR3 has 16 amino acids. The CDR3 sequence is CASNATGRGANYGYTF. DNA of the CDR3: TGCGCCAGCAACGCTACGGGCAGGGGGGCTAACTATGGCTACACCTTC.

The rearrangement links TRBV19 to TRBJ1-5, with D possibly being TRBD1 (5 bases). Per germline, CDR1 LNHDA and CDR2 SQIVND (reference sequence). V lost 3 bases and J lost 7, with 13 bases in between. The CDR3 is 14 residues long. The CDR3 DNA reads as TGTGCCAGTAGTATCTGGCCCGGGGCCCAGCCCCAGCATTTT. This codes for CASSIWPGAQPQHF. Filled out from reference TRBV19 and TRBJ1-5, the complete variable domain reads DGGITQSPKYLFRKEGQNVTLSCEQNLNHDAMYWYRQDPGQGLRLIYYSQIVNDFQKGDIAEGYSVSREKKESFPLTVTSAQKNPTAFYLCASSIWPGAQPQHFGDGTRLSIL.

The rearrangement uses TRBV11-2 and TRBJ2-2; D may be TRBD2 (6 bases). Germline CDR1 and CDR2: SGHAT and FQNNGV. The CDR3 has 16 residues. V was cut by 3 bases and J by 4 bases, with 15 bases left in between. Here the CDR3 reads CASSLSAGLITGELFF. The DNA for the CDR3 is TGTGCCAGCAGCTTGTCGGCGGGATTGATCACCGGGGAGCTGTTTTTT.

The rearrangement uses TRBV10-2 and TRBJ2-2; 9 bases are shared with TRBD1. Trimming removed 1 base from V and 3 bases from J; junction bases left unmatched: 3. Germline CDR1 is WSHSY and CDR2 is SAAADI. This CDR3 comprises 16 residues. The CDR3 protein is CASSEYGTGHTGELFF. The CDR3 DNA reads TGCGCCAGCAGTGAGTACGGGACAGGGCACACCGGGGAGCTGTTTTTT.

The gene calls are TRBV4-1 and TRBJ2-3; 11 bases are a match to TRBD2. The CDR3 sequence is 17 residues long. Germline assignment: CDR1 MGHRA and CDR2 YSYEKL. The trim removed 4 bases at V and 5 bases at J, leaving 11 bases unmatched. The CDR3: CASSRFSGGAVRDTQYF. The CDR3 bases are TGCGCCAGCAGCCGATTTAGCGGGGGGGCCGTCCGAGATACGCAGTATTTT.

The CDR3 region is CASTPLMNTEAFF. CDR3 nucleotide sequence: TGTGCCAGTACCCCGCTGATGAACACTGAAGCTTTCTTT. The chain is built from TRBV19 and TRBJ1-1; no clear D gene. This CDR3 has 13 residues. V was clipped by 7 bases and J by 0 bases, with 9 bases between them. The germline gives CDR1 LNHDA, CDR2 SQIVND (reference sequence). The full variable domain, in which reference TRBV19 and TRBJ1-1 provide the parts outside the CDR3, is DGGITQSPKYLFRKEGQNVTLSCEQNLNHDAMYWYRQDPGQGLRLIYYSQIVNDFQKGDIAEGYSVSREKKESFPLTVTSAQKNPTAFYLCASTPLMNTEAFFGQGTRLTVV.

CDR3 sequence (DNA): TGCGCCAGCAGCTCGGGACAGGGTCCCGCAGATACGCAGTATTTT. This codes for CASSSGQGPADTQYF. This chain links TRBV5-1 with TRBJ2-3; TRBD1 matches 9 bases. Trimming removed 3 bases from V and 4 bases from J; junction bases left unmatched: 6. CDR1 and CDR2 from the germline V gene are SGHRS and YFSETQ. CDR3 length: 15 amino acids. Full variable domain (outside the CDR3, taken from reference TRBV5-1 and TRBJ2-3): KAGVTQTPRYLIKTRGQQVTLSCSPISGHRSVSWYQQTPGQGLQFLFEYFSETQRNKGNFPGRFSGRQFSNSRSEMNVSTLELGDSALYLCASSSGQGPADTQYFGPGTRLTVL.

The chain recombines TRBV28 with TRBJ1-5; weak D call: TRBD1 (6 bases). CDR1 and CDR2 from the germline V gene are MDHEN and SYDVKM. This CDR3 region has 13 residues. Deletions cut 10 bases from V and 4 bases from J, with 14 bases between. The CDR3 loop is CATQDRGNQPQHF. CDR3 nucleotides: TGTGCCACCCAGGACAGAGGTAATCAGCCCCAGCATTTT.

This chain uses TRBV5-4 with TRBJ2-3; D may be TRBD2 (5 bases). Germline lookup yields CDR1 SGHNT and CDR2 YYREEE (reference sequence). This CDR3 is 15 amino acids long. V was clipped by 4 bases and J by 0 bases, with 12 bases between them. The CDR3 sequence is CASSAAGISTDTQYF. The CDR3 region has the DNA TGTGCCAGCAGCGCGGCCGGGATTAGCACAGATACGCAGTATTTT.

CDR3 sequence: CASSYPHPIGGGREETQYF. CDR3 nucleotides: TGTGCCAGCAGTTACCCCCACCCCATAGGAGGGGGCCGAGAAGAGACCCAGTACTTC. J is TRBJ2-5 and V is TRBV6-2 or TRBV6-3; possible D gene TRBD1, 7 bases. With 2 bases removed from V and 3 bases from J, the gap between germline ends came to 25 bases. CDR1 and CDR2 (germline): MNHEY, SVGEGT. This CDR3 spans 19 amino acids.

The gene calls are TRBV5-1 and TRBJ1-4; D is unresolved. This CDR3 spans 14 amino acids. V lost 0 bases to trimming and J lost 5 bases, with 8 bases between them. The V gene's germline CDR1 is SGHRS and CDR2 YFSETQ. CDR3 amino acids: CASSLAAGNEKLFF. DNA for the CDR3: TGCGCCAGCAGCTTGGCGGCGGGAAATGAAAAACTGTTTTTT.

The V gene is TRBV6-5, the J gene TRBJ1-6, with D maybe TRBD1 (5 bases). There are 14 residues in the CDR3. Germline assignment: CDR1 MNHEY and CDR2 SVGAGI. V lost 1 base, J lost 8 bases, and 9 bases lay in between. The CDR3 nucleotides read TGTGCCAGCAGTTACTTGGGGGACGATTCACCCCTCCACTTT. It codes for CASSYLGDDSPLHF.

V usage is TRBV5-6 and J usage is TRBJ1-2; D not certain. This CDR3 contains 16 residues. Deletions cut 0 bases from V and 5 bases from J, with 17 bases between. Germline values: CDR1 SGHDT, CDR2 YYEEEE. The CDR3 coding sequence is TGTGCCAGCAGCTTGGTATCGGCAGGAAATCAATATGGCTACACCTTC. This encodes CASSLVSAGNQYGYTF.

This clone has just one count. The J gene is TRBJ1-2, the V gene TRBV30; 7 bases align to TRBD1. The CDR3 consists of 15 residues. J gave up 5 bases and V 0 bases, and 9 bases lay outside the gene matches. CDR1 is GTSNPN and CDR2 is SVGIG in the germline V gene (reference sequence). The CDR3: CAWSVLRGREYGYTF. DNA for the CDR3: TGTGCCTGGAGTGTGCTTAGGGGGCGCGAGTATGGCTACACCTTC.

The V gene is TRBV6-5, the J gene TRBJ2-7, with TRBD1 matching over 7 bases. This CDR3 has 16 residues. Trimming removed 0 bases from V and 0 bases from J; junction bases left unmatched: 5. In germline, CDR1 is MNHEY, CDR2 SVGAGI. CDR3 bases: TGTGCCAGCAGTTACTCTCCGGGACAGATCTCCTACGAGCAGTACTTC. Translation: CASSYSPGQISYEQYF.